This T cell receptor (beta chain) originates from a study of human T cells and chemical hapten exposure. On the study more broadly: Alopecia areata, totalis and universalis patients, mostly female, were included.

TCRdb called the RACE reads again in MiXCR, with one record for every CDR3 protein. The sample holds fewer than 350,000 distinct CDR3 sequences, almost 8% seen once. Time point meaning: pre-sensitization, week 0. Treatment noted: therapeutic diphenylcyclopropenone sensitization with weekly scalp DPC. V lost 2 bases and J lost 6; bases outside the gene matches: 7. The germline CDR1 and CDR2 sequences are SGHNT and YENEEA. This CDR3 has 15 residues. The source of this sequence is a man aged 18 to 30 with alopecia areata. Some clones in this sample may be carry-over from other donors' samples. The genes are TRBV11-3 and TRBJ2-7; 10 bases are shared with TRBD1. This material consisted of whole blood, taken in connection with sensitization to the hapten diphenylcyclopropenone (DPC). For the CDR3, the DNA is TGTGCCAGCAGCTTAACGTCCGGGACAGGGGCCGAGCAGTACTTC. Protein: CASSLTSGTGAEQYF. Variable domain in full (rest from reference TRBV11-3 and TRBJ2-7): EAGVVQSPRYKIIEKKQPVAFWCNPISGHNTLYWYLQNLGQGPELLIRYENEEAVDDSQLPKDRFSAERLKGVDSTLKIQPAELGDSAVYLCASSLTSGTGAEQYFGPGTRLTVT.